Reported below is one TCR beta chain. What it recognizes is unknown. This entry is derived from a study of cytomegalovirus exposure and HLA in healthy donors. Vbeta (60) and Jbeta (13) primers were used in the PCR. Profiled with immunoSEQ multiplex PCR; TCRdb holds only in-frame clones, not every one. The sample carries 50,000 to 65,000 clones, under 90% recorded once. The study's findings and limits: CMV serostatus stood as the only immune exposure information on hand.

The CDR3 has 17 residues. In germline, CDR1 is MDHEN, CDR2 SYDVKM. J was trimmed by 6 bases and V by 0 bases; bases with no gene match: 13. The sequence came from a young woman in good health and CMV-seronegative. The sequenced material came from PBMCs. This chain links TRBV28 with TRBJ2-7; the match to TRBD2 covers 8 bases. DNA for the CDR3: TGTGCCAGCAGTTTATGGGACCGGAGCGGGAGTGGTCGCGAGCAGTACTTC. This gives the protein CASSLWDRSGSGREQYF. The full variable domain, rest sourced from reference TRBV28 and TRBJ2-7, is DVKVTQSSRYLVKRTGEKVFLECVQDMDHENMFWYRQDPGLGLRLIYFSYDVKMKEKGDIPEGYSVSREKKERFSLILESASTNQTSMYLCASSLWDRSGSGREQYFGPGTRLTVT.